This T cell receptor (beta chain) was identified in a study of T cells after yellow fever vaccination. Conversion of TCR transcripts into cDNA relied on 5'RACE template switching, which added a universal primer site and UMIs. Via MiXCR, TCRdb re-called the 5' RACE reads, giving one row per CDR3 protein. The sample holds 360,000 or so distinct CDR3 sequences, around a tenth seen once. General study results and limits: Weaker in magnitude, the secondary response showed a faster peak on day 5 versus 15.

The J segment lost 7 bases and the V segment lost 6 bases, leaving 5 bases of the junction unmatched. CDR1 is DFQATT, CDR2 SNEGSKA, per germline (reference sequence). The CDR3 runs to 12 residues. Points on this clonotype: The antigen is undetermined.

Specimen: PBMCs, collected on the day of the first yellow fever vaccination. This chain uses TRBV20-1 with TRBJ2-7, with 11 bases lining up with TRBD1. The clonotype originates from a man aged 18 to 29 who received the YFV17D yellow fever vaccine. This CDR3 is CSAGQGAWEQYF. The CDR3 DNA reads TGCAGTGCCGGACAGGGGGCGTGGGAGCAGTACTTC.